This T cell receptor beta chain comes out of a study of blood T cell repertoires in COVID-19 (dated by TCRdb to 2020 to 2021). With respect to the entire study: Samples covering the acute and convalescent phases of COVID-19 were provided by collaborators in the United States, Italy and Spain. The material from the prospective study consisted of cDNA or gDNA derived from T cells, B-cell-depleted T cells, or PBMCs. Subjects who had been exposed to COVID-19, were actively infected with it, or had recovered from it provided the deeply sampled blood TCRbeta repertoires that made up the dataset. A freely available public database, intended as a resource for researchers studying the immune response to SARS-CoV-2, is where the repertoires were released. The samples were drawn from the first 160 participants of the ongoing ImmuneRACE study and from some 1,300 subjects provided by 6 global collaborators. A de-identified subject ID, COVID-19 status, age in years and sex were almost always included in the sample metadata. Where available, HLA class I and class II types were taken from metadata supplied by the sample provider and were not determined by assay-based typing. What the research found in general, with its limitations: The quantity of clinical and demographic metadata differed by source and by participant and was supplied without curation.

TCRbeta CDR3 regions were amplified from genomic DNA by means of the immunoSEQ Assay, a bias-controlled multiplex PCR. Regarding the original processing steps: The number of nucleated cells in each sample was estimated by amplification of reference gene primers within the assay. To quantify the absolute abundance of each unique TCRbeta CDR3 rearrangement, sequence reads were collapsed and filtered. For each sample, productive Simpson clonality was calculated as the square root of Simpson's diversity index across productive rearrangements. TCRdb carries this immuneACCESS record with in-frame sequences only. Its versions omit some clonotypes, under half of them owing to an unresolved V gene in the studies checked, with the rest unexplained. Clone size and the V and J calls come from that table; the DNA yielded D and trimming. In all, the sample holds approximately 10,000 clones, and approximately 85% of those were seen once. The ten biggest clones cover around 5.6% of the sample.

Each collaborating institution followed its own protocols to collect whole blood in K2EDTA tubes. Collaborator samples were shipped for TCRbeta analysis as frozen whole blood, isolated PBMCs, or DNA extracted from either sample type. On this clone itself: Its antigen remains undetermined. No base-level quality is on record; no much larger clone is a single base apart.

Inclusive of the bounding cysteine and phenylalanine, the CDR3 is 14 residues long. The only DNA kept is the CDR3, 42 bases in frame from the first base. From a lookup of the germline V gene (reference sequence), CDR1 and CDR2 are GTSNPN and SVGIG. The chain couples TRBV30 to TRBJ2-3; the central 8 bases match TRBD2. The sequence was obtained from a human donor in a cohort sampled during active COVID-19. The specimen sequenced was peripheral blood. The CDR3 loop reads CAGRGGVSTDTQYF. The nucleotides read TGTGCAGGTCGGGGGGGGGTGAGCACAGATACGCAGTATTTT. The reference TRBV30 and TRBJ2-3 proteins fill in what lies around the CDR3, so the full variable domain reads SQTIHQWPATLVQPVGSPLSLECTVEGTSNPNLYWYRQAAGRGLQLLFYSVGIGQISSEVPQNLSASRPQDRQFILSSKKLLLSDSGFYLCAGRGGVSTDTQYFGPGTRLTVL.